This TCR beta chain was recovered during a study of Graves' ophthalmopathy and Graves' hyperthyroidism. This clonotype occurred many times. RNA transcripts served as template for amplifying TCR beta CDR3 sequences. HTBI primers were used in a first-round RT-PCR, which preceded a second-round multiplex PCR. One entry per CDR3 protein results from TCRdb running MiXCR on the multiplex PCR reads. The table shows 400,000 to 500,000 distinct CDR3 sequences, with about 21% occurring only once. The length of the CDR3 is 16 residues. CDR1 and CDR2 from the germline V gene are DFQATT and SNEGSKA (reference sequence). Losses at the gene ends were 6 bases for V and 6 bases for J; bases not matched to a gene: 16.

The chain couples TRBV20-1 to TRBJ1-5; 8 nucleotides agree with TRBD1. The source of this sequence is a young woman with stable Graves' hyperthyroidism. Source material: peripheral blood. The DNA for the CDR3 is TGCAGTGCATGGACAGGGCGGGGATCTAGCCTTCAGCCCCAGCATTTT. Residues: CSAWTGRGSSLQPQHF.